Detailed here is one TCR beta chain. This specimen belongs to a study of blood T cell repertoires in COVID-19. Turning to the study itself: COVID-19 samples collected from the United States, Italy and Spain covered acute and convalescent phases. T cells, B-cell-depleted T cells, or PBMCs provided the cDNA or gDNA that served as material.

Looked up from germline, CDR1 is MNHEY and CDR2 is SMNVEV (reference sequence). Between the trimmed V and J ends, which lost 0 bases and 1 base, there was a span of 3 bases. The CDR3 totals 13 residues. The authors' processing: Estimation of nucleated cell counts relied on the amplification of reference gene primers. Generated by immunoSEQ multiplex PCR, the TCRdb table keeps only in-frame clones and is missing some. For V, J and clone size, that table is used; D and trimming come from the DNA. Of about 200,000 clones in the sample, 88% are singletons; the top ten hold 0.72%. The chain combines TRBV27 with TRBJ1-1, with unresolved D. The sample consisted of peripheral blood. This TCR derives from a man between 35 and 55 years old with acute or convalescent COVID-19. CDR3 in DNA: TGTGCCAGCAGTTTATCCAGGAACACTGAAGCTTTCTTT. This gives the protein CASSLSRNTEAFF.